The following is a TCR beta chain sequence with its context. Its antigen is unknown. The entry originates in a study of T cells in Graves' hyperthyroidism and ophthalmopathy. The study's findings and limits: Most expanded thyroid clonotypes above 0.001 also appeared in blood.

The CDR3 is 14 amino acids. Trimming left V 2 bases short and J 5 bases short, with 11 bases between. Per the germline V gene, CDR1 is SGHKS and CDR2 is YYEKEE (reference sequence). From more than 8 ml of fresh peripheral blood, PBMCs were isolated. Amplified regions were TCR beta CDR3 sequences from RNA transcripts. With the HTBI primer set, the TCR CDR3 went through a first round of RT-PCR. Via MiXCR, TCRdb re-called the multiplex PCR reads, giving one row per CDR3 protein. The sample has around 530,000 distinct CDR3 sequences; approximately 17% are singletons. The sample comprised blood. This receptor was obtained from a woman aged 18 to 35 with Graves' ophthalmopathy. V gene TRBV5-5 combines with J gene TRBJ2-1, with D possibly matching TRBD1 (5 bases). The CDR3 loop reads CASSFRQTDNEQFF. The CDR3 region has the DNA TGTGCCAGCAGCTTCAGACAGACGGACAATGAGCAGTTCTTC. Full variable domain (missing parts from reference TRBV5-5 and TRBJ2-1): DAGVTQSPTHLIKTRGQQVTLRCSPISGHKSVSWYQQVLGQGPQFIFQYYEKEERGRGNFPDRFSARQFPNYSSELNVNALLLGDSALYLCASSFRQTDNEQFFGPGTRLTVL.